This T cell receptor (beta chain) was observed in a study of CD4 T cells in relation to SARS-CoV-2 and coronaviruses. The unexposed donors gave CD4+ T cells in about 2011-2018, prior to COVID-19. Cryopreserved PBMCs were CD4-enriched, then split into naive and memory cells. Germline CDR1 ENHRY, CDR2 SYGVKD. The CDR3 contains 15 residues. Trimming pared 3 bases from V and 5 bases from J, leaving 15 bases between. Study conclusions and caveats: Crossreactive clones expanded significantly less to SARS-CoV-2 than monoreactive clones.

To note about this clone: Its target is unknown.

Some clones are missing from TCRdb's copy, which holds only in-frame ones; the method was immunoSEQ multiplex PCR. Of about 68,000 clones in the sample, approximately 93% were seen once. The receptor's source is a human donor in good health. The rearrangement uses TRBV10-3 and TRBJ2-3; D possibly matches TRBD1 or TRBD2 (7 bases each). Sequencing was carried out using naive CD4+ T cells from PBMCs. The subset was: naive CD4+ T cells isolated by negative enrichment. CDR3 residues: CAISDRGGAEDTQYF. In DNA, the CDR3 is TGTGCCATCAGTGACAGGGGGGGCGCCGAAGATACGCAGTATTTT.